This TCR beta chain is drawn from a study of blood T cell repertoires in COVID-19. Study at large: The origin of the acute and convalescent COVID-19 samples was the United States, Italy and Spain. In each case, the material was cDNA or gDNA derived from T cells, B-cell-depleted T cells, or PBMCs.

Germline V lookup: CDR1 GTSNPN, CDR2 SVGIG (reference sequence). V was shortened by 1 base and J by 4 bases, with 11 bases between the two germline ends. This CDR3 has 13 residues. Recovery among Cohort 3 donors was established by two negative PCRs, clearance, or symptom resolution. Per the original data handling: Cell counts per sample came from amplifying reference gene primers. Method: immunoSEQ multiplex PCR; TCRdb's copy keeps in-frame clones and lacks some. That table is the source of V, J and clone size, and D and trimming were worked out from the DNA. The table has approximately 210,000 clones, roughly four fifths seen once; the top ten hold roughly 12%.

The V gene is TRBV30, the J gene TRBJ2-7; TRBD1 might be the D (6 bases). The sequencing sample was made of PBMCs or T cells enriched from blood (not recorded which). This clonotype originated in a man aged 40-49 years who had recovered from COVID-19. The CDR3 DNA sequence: TGTGCCTGGAGTGAAGACAGGTTTTACGAGCAGTACTTC. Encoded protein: CAWSEDRFYEQYF.